Below, 24 T cell receptor beta chains from the same sample are listed, as sequenced in a study of cytomegalovirus exposure and HLA in healthy donors. The repertoire was sequenced with immunoSEQ multiplex PCR; TCRdb's copy has only in-frame clones and lacks some. The repertoire consists of approximately 100,000 clones, with around 85% occurring once and the leading ten covering approximately 4%. Material: PBMCs. Receptors were obtained from a woman younger than 45 in good health and CMV-seronegative.

This chain joins TRBV6-1 and TRBJ1-5, with 8 nucleotides matching TRBD1. Trimming at V came to 4 bases and at J to 12 bases, leaving 11 bases not matched to a gene. The germline V gene has CDR1 MNHNS and CDR2 SASEGT. The CDR3 is 14 residues long. CDR3 bases: TGTGCCAGCAGTGCAGGGGGCCTGGGGGGACACCAGCATTTT. It yields the protein CASSAGGLGGHQHF.

This chain uses TRBV2 with TRBJ2-7; D unresolved. The CDR3 spans 13 residues. With 3 bases removed from V and 2 bases from J, the gap between germline ends came to 8 bases. Per the germline V gene, CDR1 is SNHLY and CDR2 is FYNNEI. For the CDR3, the DNA is TGTGCCAGCAGTGACAGACTCACCTACGAGCAGTACTTC. It translates to CASSDRLTYEQYF.

There are a few counts of this clone. The DNA of the CDR3 is TGTGCCAGCGTAGCGAGGCTCGGGGAGCTGTTTTTT. Translating it yields CASVARLGELFF. The chain recombines TRBV28 with TRBJ2-2; possibly TRBD2 for D (5 bases). Trimming removed 8 bases from V and 7 bases from J, with 11 bases in between. The CDR3 covers 12 residues. Per the germline V gene, CDR1 is MDHEN and CDR2 is SYDVKM.

The V and J genes are TRBV4-1 and TRBJ2-7; D unclear. Trimming removed 4 bases at V and 2 bases at J, with 12 bases between. CDR3 length: 14 amino acids. Germline loops: CDR1 MGHRA, CDR2 YSYEKL. CDR3 sequence: CASSRSQAAYEQYF. DNA for the CDR3: TGCGCCAGCAGCCGATCCCAGGCTGCCTACGAGCAGTACTTC.

CDR3 nucleotide sequence: TGCGCCAGCAGCTTGGGGCCTAGCGGGAGGGCCTACGAGCAGTACTTC. Translation: CASSLGPSGRAYEQYF. The gene calls are TRBV5-1 and TRBJ2-7; 12 bases are a match to TRBD2. In germline, CDR1 is SGHRS, CDR2 YFSETQ. V lost 0 bases, J lost 2 bases, and 3 bases stayed unmatched. The CDR3 is 16 amino acids.

The chain employs TRBV6-5 and TRBJ1-6; possibly TRBD1 for D (5 bases). V lost 5 bases to trimming and J lost 5 bases, with 10 bases between them. Germline-derived CDR1 and CDR2 are MNHEY and SVGAGI. The CDR3 covers 14 residues. CDR3 sequence reads: CASSVLGDNSPLHF. Written as DNA, the CDR3 is TGTGCCAGCAGTGTTTTAGGGGATAATTCACCCCTCCACTTT.

The chain couples TRBV5-1 to TRBJ2-1; 16 positions match TRBD2. Trimming cost V 4 bases and J 3 bases; bases outside gene matches: 4. Germline V gives CDR1 SGHRS, CDR2 YFSETQ. CDR3 length: 17 residues. The CDR3 sequence: CASSPGLAGGFYNEQFF. In DNA, the CDR3 is TGCGCCAGCAGCCCGGGACTAGCGGGGGGGTTCTACAATGAGCAGTTCTTC.

The rearrangement joins TRBV2 to TRBJ2-7; 8 nucleotides align to TRBD1. The CDR3 contains 14 residues. V trimming: 8 bases; J trimming: 1 base; junction bases outside the gene matches: 7. The germline V gene encodes CDR1 SNHLY and CDR2 FYNNEI. CDR3 sequence: CASSGTGTSYEQYF. Written as DNA, the CDR3 is TGTGCCAGCTCCGGGACAGGAACATCCTACGAGCAGTACTTC.

The chain recombines TRBV16 with TRBJ1-1, with D hard to call. Germline V gene lookup returns CDR1 KGHSY and CDR2 FQNENV. This CDR3 has 14 amino acids. V was cut by 0 bases and J by 4 bases, with 9 bases left in between. The CDR3 here is CASSQSPEGTEAFF. DNA for the CDR3: TGTGCCAGCAGCCAATCACCGGAGGGCACTGAAGCTTTCTTT.

V and J are TRBV27 and TRBJ2-3; tentatively, D is TRBD1 (6 bases). V was shortened by 8 bases and J by 6 bases, with 15 bases between the two germline ends. CDR3 size: 13 residues. The germline gives CDR1 MNHEY, CDR2 SMNVEV (reference sequence). In DNA form, the CDR3 reads TGTGCCAGCGGATTACAGGGAGACGATACGCAGTATTTT. Its protein product is CASGLQGDDTQYF.

Comments on this clone: In the same sample, other DNA sequences code for this CDR3. The chain employs TRBV7-3 and TRBJ2-2; the match to TRBD2 covers 12 bases. This CDR3 region has 15 residues. Losses at the gene ends were 4 bases for V and 5 bases for J; bases not matched to a gene: 2. Germline-derived CDR1 and CDR2 are SGHTA and FQGTGA. The CDR3 sequence is CASSSGLAGTGELFF. The CDR3 bases are TGTGCCAGCAGCTCTGGACTAGCGGGAACCGGGGAGCTGTTTTTT.

This chain uses TRBV28 with TRBJ2-1; 13 bases are a match to TRBD2. With 8 bases clipped from V and 6 bases from J, the junction kept 1 base outside the gene matches. CDR1 and CDR2 from the germline V gene are MDHEN and SYDVKM. The CDR3 has 13 residues. The CDR3 sequence is CASGLAGVNEQFF. CDR3 sequence (DNA): TGTGCCAGCGGACTAGCGGGAGTCAATGAGCAGTTCTTC.

J is TRBJ2-5 and V is TRBV19, with 11 bases that match TRBD2. Germline CDR1 LNHDA, CDR2 SQIVND (reference sequence). The CDR3 spans 17 residues. The V segment lost 3 bases and the J segment 4 bases; nucleotides outside the gene matches: 10. The CDR3 DNA is TGTGCCAGTAGTATGTTCTCCGGGACTAGCGGTAGAGAGACCCAGTACTTC. This codes for CASSMFSGTSGRETQYF.

V is TRBV4-2 and J is TRBJ1-4, with 11 bases matching TRBD1. Germline CDR1 and CDR2: LGHNA and YNFKEQ. V shed 3 bases, J shed 7 bases, and the junction held 7 bases outside the gene matches. The CDR3 loop spans 16 amino acids. The DNA for the CDR3 is TGTGCCAGCAGCCAGAGCGGACAGGGGGCGCTTGAAAAACTGTTTTTT. Translating it yields CASSQSGQGALEKLFF.

This chain connects TRBV28 to TRBJ1-2; 9 bases agree with TRBD1. The CDR3 totals 14 residues. The ends lost 5 bases at V and 8 bases at J; junction bases unmatched: 9. Germline V CDR1 and CDR2: MDHEN, SYDVKM. The CDR3 reads CASSLPGTGIGYTF. In DNA, the CDR3 is TGTGCCAGCAGTCTCCCCGGGACAGGGATCGGCTACACCTTC.

In its sample, this clone was seen once. The chain recombines TRBV5-1 with TRBJ2-3, with 7 bases fitting TRBD1. After removal of 4 bases from V and 6 bases from J, the junction contained 8 bases not matched to a gene. Germline V CDR1 and CDR2: SGHRS, YFSETQ. CDR3 length equals 14 residues. CDR3 amino acids: CASSPLTGLDTQYF. The CDR3 region has the DNA TGCGCCAGCAGCCCTCTGACAGGGTTGGATACGCAGTATTTT. The whole variable domain, filled in from reference TRBV5-1 and TRBJ2-3, reads KAGVTQTPRYLIKTRGQQVTLSCSPISGHRSVSWYQQTPGQGLQFLFEYFSETQRNKGNFPGRFSGRQFSNSRSEMNVSTLELGDSALYLCASSPLTGLDTQYFGPGTRLTVL.

The V and J genes are TRBV7-2 and TRBJ1-2; TRBD1 is a possible D gene (6 bases). V shed 0 bases and J shed 3 bases, with 23 bases lying between them. The CDR3 runs 19 residues. Germline CDR1 reads SGHTA; CDR2 reads FQGNSA. The CDR3 loop is CASSLALPLRRGIDYGYTF. The CDR3 coding sequence is TGTGCCAGCAGCTTAGCGCTCCCACTCCGCAGGGGAATTGACTATGGCTACACCTTC.

The chain is built from TRBV11-2 and TRBJ2-1, with D unclear. Germline values: CDR1 SGHAT, CDR2 FQNNGV. Trimming removed 1 base from V and 6 bases from J, with 13 bases in between. The length of the CDR3 is 15 residues. The CDR3 region is CASSLAQTRGNEQFF. CDR3 nucleotide sequence: TGTGCCAGCAGCTTAGCCCAGACCCGCGGCAATGAGCAGTTCTTC.

This clone was observed a few times. The chain employs TRBV7-2 and TRBJ2-7; TRBD1 matches 10 bases. The CDR3 runs 18 residues. The ends lost 4 bases at V and 4 bases at J; junction bases unmatched: 16. The V gene's germline CDR1 is SGHTA and CDR2 FQGNSA. The CDR3: CASSSTVAGTGAQYEQYF. The CDR3 DNA reads TGTGCCAGCAGCTCGACAGTGGCCGGGACAGGGGCCCAATACGAGCAGTACTTC.

Concerning this clone: Relative to the germline gene, one junction end is altered; a read error may explain this. This rearrangement joins TRBV4-3 to TRBJ1-4; 7 bases are shared with TRBD1. Germline CDR1 LGHNA, CDR2 YSLEER. The CDR3 sequence is 16 residues long. The CDR3 reads CVSSQVGTGVNEKLFF. The CDR3 region has the DNA TGCGTCAGCAGCCAAGTCGGAACAGGGGTTAATGAAAAACTGTTTTTT.

The chain couples TRBV5-6 to TRBJ1-2; 7 nucleotides align to TRBD1. Losses at the gene ends were 0 bases for V and 5 bases for J; bases not matched to a gene: 10. Germline-derived CDR1 and CDR2 are SGHDT and YYEEEE. The CDR3 consists of 16 residues. CDR3 region: CASSLDRGSVPYGYTF. Written as DNA, the CDR3 is TGTGCCAGCAGCTTGGACAGGGGATCTGTACCGTATGGCTACACCTTC.

CDR3 DNA: TGTGCCATCAAGGGACACCCAAACGGGGAGCTGTTTTTT. This translates into CAIKGHPNGELFF. This rearrangement joins TRBV10-3 to TRBJ2-2; maybe TRBD1 (6 bases). The CDR3 is made up of 13 amino acids. Per the germline V gene, CDR1 is ENHRY and CDR2 is SYGVKD. V was clipped by 7 bases and J by 7 bases, with 13 bases between them.

The chain recombines TRBV28 with TRBJ1-1, with 9 bases lining up with TRBD1. Germline V gene sequence: CDR1 MDHEN, CDR2 SYDVKM. This CDR3 is 14 amino acids long. The V gene end was trimmed by 5 bases and the J gene end by 5 bases; junction bases not matched to a gene: 6. Written as DNA, the CDR3 is TGTGCCAGCAGTCTACGGGACAGGGTGACTGAAGCTTTCTTT. Encoded protein: CASSLRDRVTEAFF.

The chain links TRBV6-6 to TRBJ2-3, with 9 bases lining up with TRBD2. The V gene's germline CDR1 is MNHNY and CDR2 SVGAGI (reference sequence). The CDR3 loop spans 15 amino acids. V lost 0 bases to trimming and J lost 4 bases; unmatched junction nucleotides: 2. The CDR3 coding sequence is TGTGCCAGCAGTTACTCTCCTAGCGGGGCAGATACGCAGTATTTT. Its translation is CASSYSPSGADTQYF.